These T cell receptor beta chains were read from a single sample in a study of T-cell memory formation after mild COVID-19. TCRdb itself ran the 5' RACE reads through MiXCR, one entry per CDR3 protein. Among fewer than 700,000 distinct CDR3 sequences listed, roughly 22% were seen once. Sample: PBMCs or a T cell subset sorted from them (not recorded which). Every receptor here comes from an adult woman who had mild COVID-19 (a few samples of this study predate the infection). Cell type and time point are not known. The CDR3 runs from the conserved cysteine through the conserved F or W. The D gene is left open where the match is weak. Expanded clones are given a class, and other clones once, few, many or no size at all.

TRBD1,TRBJ2-1,TRBV15,16,-,TGTGCCACCAGCAGACCGGGACAGGGGGCGAGCAATGAGCAGTTCTTC,CATSRPGQGASNEQFF
-,TRBJ1-5,TRBV24-1,14,-,TGTGCCACCAGTGTGGGAGGTCAGAATCAGCCCCAGCATTTT,CATSVGGQNQPQHF
-,TRBJ1-1,TRBV9,13,few,TGTGCCAGCAGCGTAGGTATTGGAGGTTGGGCTTTCTTT,CASSVGIGGWAFF
TRBD1,TRBJ1-3,TRBV20-1,15,-,TGCAGTGCTAGAGATGGACAGGGGGCTGGAAACACCATATATTTT,CSARDGQGAGNTIYF
TRBD1,TRBJ2-5,TRBV20-1,13,-,TGCAGTGCACCCCGACAGGGTCGAGAGACCCAGTACTTC,CSAPRQGRETQYF
-,TRBJ1-4,TRBV18,15,few,TGTGCCAGCTCACCACAGGAACAGGCCTCTGAAAAACTGTTTTTT,CASSPQEQASEKLFF
-,TRBJ1-1,TRBV20-1,15,few,TGCAGTGCTTGCGTTAGTTCGACGATAGACTCTGAAGCTTTCTTT,CSACVSSTIDSEAFF
-,TRBJ2-7,TRBV7-9,12,-,TGTGCGAGCCGGGACGGGCCCTACGAGCAGTACTTC,CASRDGPYEQYF
-,TRBJ1-2,TRBV20-1,14,-,TGCAGTGCTAGCGAGGTTGGGTGGACCTATGGCTACACCTTC,CSASEVGWTYGYTF
-,TRBJ1-5,TRBV2,20,-,TGTGCCAGCAGTGAAGGGAGATTTGTGGACAGAGCACATAGCAATCAGCCCCAGCATTTT,CASSEGRFVDRAHSNQPQHF
-,TRBJ2-2,TRBV5-1,15,-,TGCGCCAGCAGCCGGGACTCCTGGGTCAACGGGGAGCTGTTTTTT,CASSRDSWVNGELFF
-,TRBJ2-3,TRBV7-2,15,few,TGTGCCAGCAGCTGGGGAACTGGACGCACAGATACGCAGTATTTT,CASSWGTGRTDTQYF
TRBD1,TRBJ2-1,TRBV4-1,15,-,TGCGCCAGCAGCCAAGCAGGGGGCAGGGGCAATGAGCAGTTCTTC,CASSQAGGRGNEQFF
TRBD1,TRBJ2-1,TRBV18,14,-,TGTGCCAGCTCACGGACAGGGATCTACAATGAGCAGTTCTTC,CASSRTGIYNEQFF
-,TRBJ1-2,TRBV20-1,14,-,TGCAGTGCCCCTCGGGGGACCGGTAACTATGGCTACACCTTC,CSAPRGTGNYGYTF
-,TRBJ2-7,TRBV4-1,17,few,TGCGCCAGCAGCCAACGCGTTACAGGGCCGACTTCCTACGAGCAGTACTTC,CASSQRVTGPTSYEQYF
-,TRBJ2-7,TRBV4-1,17,few,TGCGCCAGCAGCCAGAGGATTTTAGCGGTGCCCGCCTACGAGCAGTACTTC,CASSQRILAVPAYEQYF
TRBD1,TRBJ2-3,TRBV7-9,15,-,TGTGCCAGCAGCTCGCGGACAGGGCGCACAGATACGCAGTATTTT,CASSSRTGRTDTQYF
-,TRBJ2-5,TRBV15,14,-,TGTGCCACCAGCACCCGGGACGGTCAAGAGACCCAGTACTTC,CATSTRDGQETQYF
-,TRBJ1-3,TRBV7-9,19,-,TGTGCCAGCAGCTTAGTAGTATCGGACAACCAAAACTCTGGAAACACCATATATTTT,CASSLVVSDNQNSGNTIYF
-,TRBJ1-1,TRBV12-3/TRBV12-4,12,-,TGTGCCCTTCTGAGGGGAGGGACTGAAGCTTTCTTT,CALLRGGTEAFF
-,TRBJ1-1,TRBV5-1,13,-,TGCGCCAGCAGCTTCGGGGGAAGTCCTGAAGCTTTCTTT,CASSFGGSPEAFF
-,TRBJ2-4,TRBV7-2,15,few,TGTGCCAGCAGCTTAGGAGGGGATCCTGGGAACATTCAGTACTTC,CASSLGGDPGNIQYF
-,TRBJ2-7,TRBV6-2/TRBV6-3,14,-,TGTGCCAGCAGGGTCCGGCCATCAACCTACGAGCAGTACTTC,CASRVRPSTYEQYF
-,TRBJ2-7,TRBV5-5,15,many,TGTGCCAGCAGCTTGTGGGCAGGCCGTTCCTACGAGCAGTACTTC,CASSLWAGRSYEQYF
-,TRBJ2-1,TRBV21-1,16,-,TGTGCCAGCAGCACAGGACTAGCGGGAGGGCCTTATGAGCAGTTCTTC,CASSTGLAGGPYEQFF
TRBD2,TRBJ2-1,TRBV6-4,16,-,TGTGCCAGCAGCGAACTAGCGGGGGGCCTATACAATGAGCAGTTCTTC,CASSELAGGLYNEQFF
TRBD1,TRBJ1-5,TRBV7-2,15,-,TGTGCCAGCAGCGGACAGGCCTTGAGCAATCAGCCCCAGCATTTT,CASSGQALSNQPQHF
TRBD2,TRBJ2-7,TRBV7-2,13,few,TGTGCCAGCACCCTAGCGGGAGCCGACGAGCAGTACTTC,CASTLAGADEQYF
TRBD2,TRBJ2-1,TRBV29-1,13,-,TGCAGCGCCGAAGAGGGACTAGGAAATGAGCAGTTCTTC,CSAEEGLGNEQFF
TRBD2,TRBJ2-1,TRBV7-8,16,few,TGTGCCAGCAGCTTATCTAGCGGGGGAATCTACAATGAGCAGTTCTTC,CASSLSSGGIYNEQFF
-,TRBJ2-7,TRBV6-5,15,-,TGTGCCAGCAGTTACTCACCCTGGACAGTTTACGAGCAGTACTTC,CASSYSPWTVYEQYF
TRBD2,TRBJ2-1,TRBV20-1,15,-,TGCAGTGCTTCTCGAGGCGGGAGGTCTGAAAATGAGCAGTTCTTC,CSASRGGRSENEQFF
TRBD2,TRBJ2-7,TRBV7-8,12,few,TGTGCCAGCGGAGCGGGGATCTACGAGCAGTACTTC,CASGAGIYEQYF
-,TRBJ2-7,TRBV7-6,14,-,TGTGCCAGCAGCTTAACGGTCAGGACCTACGAGCAGTACTTC,CASSLTVRTYEQYF
-,TRBJ2-7,TRBV6-6,13,few,TGTGCCAGCAGTGAGCCGGAATCCTACGAGCAGTACTTC,CASSEPESYEQYF
TRBD2,TRBJ2-1,TRBV7-9,15,-,TGTGCCAGCAGCCCGGCGGGAGCTAGCTACAATGAGCAGTTCTTC,CASSPAGASYNEQFF
-,TRBJ2-7,TRBV21-1,15,few,TGTGCCAGAAGAGCCCGGGACAGCTACTACTACGAGCAGTACTTC,CARRARDSYYYEQYF
TRBD2,TRBJ2-3,TRBV24-1,15,few,TGTGCCACCAGGGGCGGGGGGCGGAGGACAGATACGCAGTATTTT,CATRGGGRRTDTQYF
TRBD2,TRBJ2-1,TRBV6-2/TRBV6-3,14,-,TGTGCCAGCATGGGACTAGCGGACTACAATGAGCAGTTCTTC,CASMGLADYNEQFF
TRBD2,TRBJ2-1,TRBV20-1,14,few,TGCAGTGCTAATAGCGGGGGGTTTTACAATGAGCAGTTCTTC,CSANSGGFYNEQFF
TRBD1,TRBJ1-1,TRBV7-9,16,-,TGTGCCAGCAGCTTAGAGTTCGGGACAGGGGACACTGAAGCTTTCTTT,CASSLEFGTGDTEAFF
TRBD1,TRBJ2-5,TRBV5-1,14,-,TGCGCCAGCAGCCAAGATAACAGGGGTGAGACCCAGTACTTC,CASSQDNRGETQYF
-,TRBJ1-1,TRBV7-9,14,few,TGTGCCAGCAGCTTAGCCGGAGGGCGCACTGAAGCTTTCTTT,CASSLAGGRTEAFF
-,TRBJ2-5,TRBV7-6,14,-,TGTGCCAGCAGCTTAGAGGGGCTGGGGAAGACCCAGTACTTC,CASSLEGLGKTQYF